This T cell receptor (beta chain) was found in a study of blood T cell repertoires in COVID-19. Trimming removed 3 bases at V and 7 bases at J, with 10 bases between. This CDR3 spans 14 amino acids. Germline assignment: CDR1 LNHDA and CDR2 SQIVND (reference sequence). As handled by the study authors: Estimated nucleated cell counts came from reference gene primer amplification. Libraries were prepared by immunoSEQ multiplex PCR; TCRdb keeps only in-frame clonotypes and omits some of them. That table furnishes V, J and clone size, whereas the DNA furnished D and trimming. The table records more than 110,000 clones, over 70% of them present only once.

The material sequenced was peripheral blood. J is TRBJ1-6 and V is TRBV19; no clear D. This TCR was sampled from a human donor in a cohort sampled during active COVID-19. This CDR3 is CASSMARGNSPLHF. The CDR3 bases are TGTGCCAGTAGTATGGCTAGAGGGAATTCACCCCTCCACTTT.